The rows below give T cell receptor beta chains drawn from one sample of a study of T cells in Graves' hyperthyroidism and ophthalmopathy. TCRdb fed the multiplex PCR reads into MiXCR, producing one record per CDR3 protein. The sample has hundreds of thousands of distinct CDR3 sequences; around 22% are singletons. The sample was blood. The receptors stem from a man under 40 with Graves' ophthalmopathy. Each CDR3 is given with its conserved first and last residue. D genes are given only for firm matches. Some rows have no size entry. The others give once, few or many, or a class for an expanded clone.

TRBJ2-1,NA,TRBV3-1,NA,CASSYARGGSSEQFF,TGTGCCAGCAGTTACGCCAGGGGAGGTTCCAGTGAGCAGTTCTTC
TRBJ2-7,once,TRBV7-8,NA,CASSRRGLDYEQYF,TGTGCCAGCAGCCGCAGGGGACTTGACTACGAGCAGTACTTC
TRBJ1-1,few,TRBV7-9,NA,CASSRGLGEAFF,TGTGCCAGCAGCCGGGGGCTAGGTGAAGCTTTCTTT
TRBJ2-7,NA,TRBV6-2/TRBV6-3,NA,CASSYSSGAPYEQYF,TGTGCCAGCAGCTATTCGAGCGGAGCCCCCTACGAGCAGTACTTC
TRBJ2-7,NA,TRBV6-1,NA,CASTPGAVSYEQYF,TGTGCCAGCACTCCCGGTGCGGTCTCCTACGAGCAGTACTTC
TRBJ1-1,few,TRBV24-1,TRBD1,CATSPGTGYTEAFF,TGTGCCACCAGCCCCGGGACAGGGTACACTGAAGCTTTCTTT
TRBJ2-2,NA,TRBV7-3,NA,CASSGSNTNTGELFF,TGTGCCAGCAGTGGCTCTAACACGAACACCGGGGAGCTGTTTTTT
TRBJ2-7,many,TRBV13,NA,CASSFTAGYEQYF,TGTGCCAGCAGCTTCACTGCCGGCTACGAGCAGTACTTC
TRBJ1-2,NA,TRBV6-1,NA,CASSLSGGREDGYTF,TGTGCCAGCAGTCTTTCTGGGGGCAGGGAGGATGGCTACACCTTC
TRBJ2-7,few,TRBV27,NA,CASSYELGYEQYF,TGTGCCAGCAGTTACGAACTTGGCTACGAGCAGTACTTC
TRBJ1-2,many,TRBV3-1,NA,CASSQGYLGYTF,TGTGCCAGCAGCCAAGGGTATCTCGGCTACACCTTC
TRBJ2-4,NA,TRBV15,NA,CATSRDGAKNIQYF,TGTGCCACCAGTAGGGACGGAGCCAAAAACATTCAGTACTTC
TRBJ2-7,NA,TRBV11-2,NA,CASSLNSPNEQYF,TGTGCCAGCAGCTTGAACAGTCCTAACGAGCAGTACTTC
TRBJ2-7,many,TRBV12-3/TRBV12-4,NA,CASGLTYEQYF,TGTGCCAGCGGTTTAACCTACGAGCAGTACTTC
TRBJ2-3,many,TRBV5-5,NA,CASNTDTQYF,TGTGCCAGCAACACAGATACGCAGTATTTT
TRBJ2-1,NA,TRBV19,TRBD2,CASSRRASGLNEQFF,TGTGCCAGTAGTAGGCGGGCTAGCGGGCTCAATGAGCAGTTCTTC
TRBJ2-7,NA,TRBV24-1,TRBD1,CATSDGTGAPGQYF,TGTGCCACCAGTGACGGGACAGGGGCCCCCGGGCAGTACTTC
TRBJ2-3,many,TRBV30,NA,CAWSGLLTDTQYF,TGTGCCTGGAGTGGACTCCTCACAGATACGCAGTATTTT
TRBJ1-2,few,TRBV5-1,TRBD1,CASKETGLLPYGYTF,TGCGCCAGTAAAGAGACAGGGCTCCTTCCGTATGGCTACACCTTC
TRBJ2-1,NA,TRBV28,TRBD2,CASNRRTSGSRNNEQFF,TGTGCCAGCAATAGGAGGACTAGCGGGAGTAGAAACAATGAGCAGTTCTTC
TRBJ2-3,NA,TRBV29-1,TRBD2,CSVPTSARPDTQYF,TGCAGCGTGCCGACTAGCGCCCGGCCAGATACGCAGTATTTT
TRBJ2-1,NA,TRBV20-1,TRBD2,CSVVRAGVLGEQFF,TGCAGTGTTGTTCGAGCGGGAGTGCTAGGTGAGCAGTTCTTC
TRBJ2-3,few,TRBV2,NA,CASTGAADTQYF,TGTGCCAGCACGGGGGCCGCAGATACGCAGTATTTT
TRBJ2-4,NA,TRBV5-4,NA,CASSLGGGRDIQYF,TGTGCCAGCAGCTTGGGTGGCGGCAGGGACATTCAGTACTTC
TRBJ2-1,NA,TRBV11-1,TRBD2,CASSFSVREWEGEQFF,TGTGCCAGCAGCTTTTCGGTGCGGGAGTGGGAGGGTGAGCAGTTCTTC
TRBJ1-2,few,TRBV6-1,TRBD1,CASSSGGGYGYTF,TGTGCCAGCAGCTCAGGGGGCGGCTATGGCTACACCTTC
TRBJ1-3,NA,TRBV30,NA,CAWSVNRHTIYF,TGTGCCTGGAGTGTCAACCGCCACACCATATATTTT
TRBJ1-5,many,TRBV28,NA,CASSLQIQPQHF,TGTGCCAGCAGTTTACAGATTCAGCCCCAGCATTTT
TRBJ2-1,many,TRBV11-3,NA,CASSLTLNEQFF,TGTGCCAGCAGCTTGACTTTAAATGAGCAGTTCTTC
TRBJ2-5,NA,TRBV7-2,NA,CASSLYRMETQYF,TGTGCCAGCAGCTTATACAGGATGGAGACCCAGTACTTC
TRBJ2-2,few,TRBV12-3/TRBV12-4,NA,CASRPQGGRTGELFF,TGTGCCAGCAGACCCCAGGGGGGTCGCACCGGGGAGCTGTTTTTT
TRBJ1-1,few,TRBV3-1,TRBD1,CASSSDRGSGNTEAFF,TGTGCCAGCAGCTCGGACAGGGGATCGGGGAACACTGAAGCTTTCTTT
TRBJ1-2,NA,TRBV9,TRBD1,CASSSPPGQGNGYTF,TGTGCCAGCAGCTCCCCCCCGGGACAGGGTAATGGCTACACCTTC
TRBJ2-7,many,TRBV5-1,TRBD1,CASSLADRAGSYEQYF,TGCGCCAGCAGCTTGGCCGACAGGGCGGGTTCCTACGAGCAGTACTTC
TRBJ2-2,few,TRBV12-3/TRBV12-4,NA,CASSLQHYTGELFF,TGTGCCAGCAGTTTACAACATTACACCGGGGAGCTGTTTTTT
TRBJ2-2,NA,TRBV9,NA,CASSASVPGELFF,TGTGCCAGCAGCGCTAGCGTTCCCGGGGAGCTGTTTTTT
TRBJ1-5,few,TRBV19,NA,CASSIERIGQPQHF,TGTGCCAGTAGTATAGAAAGGATAGGACAGCCCCAGCATTTT
TRBJ2-2,NA,TRBV5-1,NA,CASSFLRQNTGELFF,TGCGCCAGCAGCTTTCTTCGGCAGAACACCGGGGAGCTGTTTTTT
TRBJ1-1,many,TRBV11-3,NA,CASSLVDGWDTEAFF,TGTGCCAGCAGCTTAGTCGATGGGTGGGACACTGAAGCTTTCTTT
TRBJ1-1,NA,TRBV2,NA,CASRGGIEAFF,TGTGCCAGCAGGGGGGGCATTGAAGCTTTCTTT
TRBJ2-7,many,TRBV9,TRBD2,CASSVGEGGWYEQYF,TGTGCCAGCAGCGTCGGAGAGGGAGGGTGGTACGAGCAGTACTTC
TRBJ2-7,few,TRBV19,NA,CASSMSGTKGEQYF,TGTGCCAGTAGTATGAGCGGGACAAAGGGCGAGCAGTACTTC
TRBJ2-2,many,TRBV12-3/TRBV12-4,NA,CASSLALPANTGELFF,TGTGCCAGCAGTTTGGCTTTACCCGCGAACACCGGGGAGCTGTTTTTT
TRBJ2-3,NA,TRBV5-1,NA,CASSLAAVGGDTQYF,TGCGCCAGCAGCTTGGCCGCGGTCGGGGGAGATACGCAGTATTTT
TRBJ1-1,many,TRBV30,TRBD1,CAEVRGWFTEAFF,TGTGCCGAAGTCAGGGGGTGGTTCACTGAAGCTTTCTTT
TRBJ2-3,few,TRBV28,TRBD2,CASSLELAGGSDTQYF,TGTGCCAGCAGTTTGGAACTAGCGGGAGGGTCAGATACGCAGTATTTT
TRBJ2-5,few,TRBV12-3/TRBV12-4,NA,CASSLSGYQYF,TGTGCCAGCAGTTTGAGCGGCTATCAGTACTTC
TRBJ2-1,few,TRBV7-9,TRBD2,CASSLVSAGEWQFF,TGTGCCAGCAGCTTAGTTTCGGCGGGAGAGTGGCAGTTCTTC